The clone carrying this T cell receptor (beta chain) was detected ten times or more. The antigen remains unidentified. V lost 2 bases and J 5 bases, leaving 13 bases between the germline ends. CDR1 and CDR2 (germline): SGHTA, FQGTGA. This CDR3 comprises 15 residues. The sample belongs to a study of T-cell reconstitution after alpha-beta-depleted transplantation in children. General study findings and limits: Several hundred expanded graft clones reportedly supplied alpha-beta T cells about two months after transplant. Fresh T-cell production supplied most of the T-cell counts and diversity seen one year after transplant. From surviving recipient T cells and thymic progenitors came the high day-60 TCRbeta diversity observed in some patients.

For TCRbeta, the library was prepared with unique molecular identifiers. TCRdb fed the PCR reads into MiXCR, producing one record per CDR3 protein. The repertoire holds tens of thousands of distinct CDR3 sequences, with over 4.5% as singletons. The V call is TRBV7-3, the J call TRBJ2-1, with D possibly TRBD1 on 6 matching bases. The TCR sequence derives from a boy less than two years old who had a stem cell transplant for acute myeloid leukemia, so the T cells may come from the graft donor. The sample consisted of PBMCs, mostly from graft donor cells, taken 180 days after TCRalphabeta/CD19-depleted stem cell transplant. The CDR3 is CASSLAQGTHNEQFF. Written as DNA, the CDR3 is TGTGCCAGCAGCTTAGCGCAGGGGACACACAATGAGCAGTTCTTC.